Here is one T cell receptor (beta chain) with its context. Original handling: The assay estimated nucleated cells by amplifying reference gene primers. The table came from immunoSEQ multiplex PCR; TCRdb's copy has only in-frame clones and leaves some out. That table gives V, J and clone size, and the DNA gave D and trimming. The sample has hundreds of thousands of clones; 70% to 90% are singletons. V lost 4 bases to trimming and J lost 15 bases; unmatched junction nucleotides: 18. Germline CDR1 and CDR2: SEHNR and FQNEAQ (reference sequence). The CDR3 has 16 residues. This sample is part of a study of blood T cell repertoires in COVID-19. On the study more broadly: Samples taken during acute and convalescent COVID-19 were collected in the United States, Italy and Spain. PBMCs, B-cell-depleted T cells, or T cells were the source of the cDNA or gDNA that made up the material.

V is TRBV7-9 and J is TRBJ2-1, with 10 positions matching TRBD1. The clonotype originates from a woman between 18 and 29 years old who had recovered from COVID-19. The sequenced sample was peripheral blood. This chain's CDR3 is CASSSARQGAYRSRFF. DNA of the CDR3: TGTGCCAGCAGCTCCGCTAGACAGGGGGCGTACAGATCACGGTTCTTC.